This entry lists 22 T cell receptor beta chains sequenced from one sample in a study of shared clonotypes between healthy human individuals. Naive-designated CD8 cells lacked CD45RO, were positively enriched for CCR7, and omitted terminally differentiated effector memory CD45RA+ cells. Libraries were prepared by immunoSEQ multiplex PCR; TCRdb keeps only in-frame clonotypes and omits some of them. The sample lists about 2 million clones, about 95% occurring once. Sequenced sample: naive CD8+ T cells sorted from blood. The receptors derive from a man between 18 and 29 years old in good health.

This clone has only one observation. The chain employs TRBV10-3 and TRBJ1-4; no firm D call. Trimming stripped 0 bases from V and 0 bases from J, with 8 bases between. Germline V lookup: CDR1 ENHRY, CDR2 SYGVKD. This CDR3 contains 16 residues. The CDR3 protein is CAISESTGATNEKLFF. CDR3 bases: TGTGCCATCAGTGAGTCGACGGGTGCAACTAATGAAAAACTGTTTTTT.

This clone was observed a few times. Here the CDR3 DNA reads TGTGCCAGTAGTATCGACGCTTATGGCTACACCTTC. This encodes CASSIDAYGYTF. The rearrangement joins TRBV19 to TRBJ1-2; D call uncertain. Trimming left V 3 bases short and J 5 bases short, with 7 bases between. The CDR3 runs 12 residues. Germline assignment: CDR1 LNHDA and CDR2 SQIVND (reference sequence).

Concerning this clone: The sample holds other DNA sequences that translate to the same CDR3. The CDR3 DNA is TGTGCCAGCAGTTACTCGACAGGGGAAAAGGACTATGGCTACACCTTC. It translates to CASSYSTGEKDYGYTF. The J gene is TRBJ1-2, the V gene TRBV6-5, with 8 bases fitting TRBD1. The CDR3 runs 16 residues. From germline, CDR1 is MNHEY and CDR2 SVGAGI. J gave up 3 bases and V 0 bases, and 6 bases lay outside the gene matches.

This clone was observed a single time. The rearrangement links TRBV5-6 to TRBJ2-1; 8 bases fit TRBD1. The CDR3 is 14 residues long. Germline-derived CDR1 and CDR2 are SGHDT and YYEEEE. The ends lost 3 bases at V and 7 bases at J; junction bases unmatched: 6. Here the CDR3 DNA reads TGTGCCAGCAGCTATGACAGGGGTTGGAATGAGCAGTTCTTC. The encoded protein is CASSYDRGWNEQFF.

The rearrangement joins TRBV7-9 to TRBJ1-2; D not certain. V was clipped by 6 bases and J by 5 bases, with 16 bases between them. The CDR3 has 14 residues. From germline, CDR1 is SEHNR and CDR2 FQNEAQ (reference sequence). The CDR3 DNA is TGTGCCAGCAGTACGCCGGAGAGGATTTATGGCTACACCTTC. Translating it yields CASSTPERIYGYTF.

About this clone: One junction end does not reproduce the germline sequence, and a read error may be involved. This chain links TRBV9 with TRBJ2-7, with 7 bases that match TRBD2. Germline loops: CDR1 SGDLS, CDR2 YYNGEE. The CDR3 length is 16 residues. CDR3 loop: CASSVGPSGSSYEQHF. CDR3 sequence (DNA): TGTGCCAGCAGCGTAGGTCCTAGCGGAAGCTCCTACGAGCAGCACTTC.

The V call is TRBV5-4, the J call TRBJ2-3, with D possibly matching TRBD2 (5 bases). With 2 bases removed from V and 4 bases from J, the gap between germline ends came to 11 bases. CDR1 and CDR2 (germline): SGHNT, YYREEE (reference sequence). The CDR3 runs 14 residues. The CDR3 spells CASSLADLADTQYF. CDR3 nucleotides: TGTGCCAGCAGCTTAGCGGACCTCGCAGATACGCAGTATTTT.

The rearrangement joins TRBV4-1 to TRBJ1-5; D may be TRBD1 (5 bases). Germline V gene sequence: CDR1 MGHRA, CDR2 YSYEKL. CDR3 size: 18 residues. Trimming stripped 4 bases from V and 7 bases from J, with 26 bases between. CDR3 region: CASSLSGQGIGSGQPQHF. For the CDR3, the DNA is TGCGCCAGCAGCCTCTCGGGGCAGGGTATTGGATCTGGACAGCCCCAGCATTTT.

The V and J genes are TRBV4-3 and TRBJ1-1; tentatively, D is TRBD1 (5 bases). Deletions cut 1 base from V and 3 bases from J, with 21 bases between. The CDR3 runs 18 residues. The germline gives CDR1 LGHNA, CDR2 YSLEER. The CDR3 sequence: CASSQVPGWGELHTEAFF. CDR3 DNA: TGCGCCAGCAGCCAAGTCCCAGGGTGGGGTGAGCTCCACACTGAAGCTTTCTTT.

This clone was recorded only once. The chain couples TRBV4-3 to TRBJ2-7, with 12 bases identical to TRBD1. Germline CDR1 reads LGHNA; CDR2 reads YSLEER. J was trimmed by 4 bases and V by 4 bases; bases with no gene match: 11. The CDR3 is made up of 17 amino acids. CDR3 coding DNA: TGCGCCAGCAGCCTCATGCACGGGACAGGGGGCGAATACGAGCAGTACTTC. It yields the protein CASSLMHGTGGEYEQYF.

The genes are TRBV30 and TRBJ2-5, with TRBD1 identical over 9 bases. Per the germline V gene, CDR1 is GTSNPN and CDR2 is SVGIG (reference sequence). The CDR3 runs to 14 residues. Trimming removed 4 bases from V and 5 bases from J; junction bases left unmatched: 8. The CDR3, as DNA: TGTGCCTGGACCCTGGGACAGGGAGCCGAGACCCAGTACTTC. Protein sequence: CAWTLGQGAETQYF. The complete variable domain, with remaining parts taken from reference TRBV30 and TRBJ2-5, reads SQTIHQWPATLVQPVGSPLSLECTVEGTSNPNLYWYRQAAGRGLQLLFYSVGIGQISSEVPQNLSASRPQDRQFILSSKKLLLSDSGFYLCAWTLGQGAETQYFGPGTRLLVL.

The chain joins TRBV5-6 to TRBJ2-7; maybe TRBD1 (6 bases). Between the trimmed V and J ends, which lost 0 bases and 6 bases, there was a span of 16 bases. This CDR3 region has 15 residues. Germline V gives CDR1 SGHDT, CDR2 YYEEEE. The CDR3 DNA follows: TGTGCCAGCAGCTTGGAGGGGGTGGGGCTACGCGAGCAGTACTTC. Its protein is CASSLEGVGLREQYF.

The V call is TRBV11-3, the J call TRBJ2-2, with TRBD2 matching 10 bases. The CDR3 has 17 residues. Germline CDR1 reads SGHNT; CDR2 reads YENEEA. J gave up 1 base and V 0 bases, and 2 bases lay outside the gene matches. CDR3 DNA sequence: TGTGCCAGCAGCTTAGATCTAGCGGGGGAGAACACCGGGGAGCTGTTTTTT. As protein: CASSLDLAGENTGELFF.

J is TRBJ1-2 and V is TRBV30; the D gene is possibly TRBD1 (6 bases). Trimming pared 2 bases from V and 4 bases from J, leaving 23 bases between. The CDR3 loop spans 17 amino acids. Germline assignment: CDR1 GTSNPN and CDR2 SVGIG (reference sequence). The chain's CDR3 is CAWSSPLERQAFYGYTF. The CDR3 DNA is TGTGCCTGGAGTTCTCCCTTAGAGAGACAGGCTTTCTATGGCTACACCTTC.

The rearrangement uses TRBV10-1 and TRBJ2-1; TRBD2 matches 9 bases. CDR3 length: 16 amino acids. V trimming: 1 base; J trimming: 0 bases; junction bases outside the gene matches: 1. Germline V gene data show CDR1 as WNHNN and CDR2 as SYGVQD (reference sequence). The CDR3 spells CASSEFSGSSYNEQFF. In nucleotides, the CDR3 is TGCGCCAGCAGTGAGTTTAGCGGGAGCTCCTACAATGAGCAGTTCTTC.

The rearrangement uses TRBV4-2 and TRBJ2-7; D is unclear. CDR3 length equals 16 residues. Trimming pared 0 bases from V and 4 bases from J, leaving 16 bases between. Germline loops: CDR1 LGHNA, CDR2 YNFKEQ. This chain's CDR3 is CASSQEVELGDYEQYF. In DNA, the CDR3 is TGTGCCAGCAGCCAAGAGGTAGAGCTGGGTGATTACGAGCAGTACTTC.

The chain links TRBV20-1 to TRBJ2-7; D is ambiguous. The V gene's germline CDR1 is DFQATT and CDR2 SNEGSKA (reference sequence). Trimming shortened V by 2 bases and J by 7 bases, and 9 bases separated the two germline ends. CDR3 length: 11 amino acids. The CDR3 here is CSARFSVEQYF. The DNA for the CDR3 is TGCAGTGCTAGATTCTCGGTAGAGCAGTACTTC.

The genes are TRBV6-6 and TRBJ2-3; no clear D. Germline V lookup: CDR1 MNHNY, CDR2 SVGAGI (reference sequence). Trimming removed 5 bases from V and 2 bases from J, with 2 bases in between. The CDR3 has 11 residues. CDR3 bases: TGTGCCAGCAGTATCACAGATACGCAGTATTTT. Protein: CASSITDTQYF.

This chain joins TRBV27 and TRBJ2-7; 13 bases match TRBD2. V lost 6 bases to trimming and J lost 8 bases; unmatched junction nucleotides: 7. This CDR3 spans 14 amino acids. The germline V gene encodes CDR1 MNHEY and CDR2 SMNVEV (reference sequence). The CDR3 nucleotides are TGTGCCAGCAGCTATGGACTAGCGGGAGAGAAGCAGTACTTC. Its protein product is CASSYGLAGEKQYF.

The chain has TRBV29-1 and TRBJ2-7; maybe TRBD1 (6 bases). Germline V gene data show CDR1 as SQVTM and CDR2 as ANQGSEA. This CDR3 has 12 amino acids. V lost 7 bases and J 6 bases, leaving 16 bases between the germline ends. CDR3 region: CSAIIQGTEQYF. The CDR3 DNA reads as TGCAGCGCCATAATCCAGGGGACCGAGCAGTACTTC.

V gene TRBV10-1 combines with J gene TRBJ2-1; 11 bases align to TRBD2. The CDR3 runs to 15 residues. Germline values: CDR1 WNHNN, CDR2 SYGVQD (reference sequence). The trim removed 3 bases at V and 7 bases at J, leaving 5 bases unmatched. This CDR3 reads CASSDVAGGRNEQFF. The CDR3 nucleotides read TGCGCCAGCAGTGATGTAGCGGGAGGGAGGAATGAGCAGTTCTTC.

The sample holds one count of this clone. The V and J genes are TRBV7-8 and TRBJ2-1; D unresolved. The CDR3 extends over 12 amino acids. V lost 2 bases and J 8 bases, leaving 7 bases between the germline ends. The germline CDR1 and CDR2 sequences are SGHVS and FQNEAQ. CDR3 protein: CASSLPGDEQFF. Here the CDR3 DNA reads TGTGCCAGCAGCTTACCAGGAGATGAGCAGTTCTTC.